Each of the 28 T cell receptor beta chains below was sequenced from the same sample in a study of blood T cell repertoires in COVID-19. The assay was immunoSEQ multiplex PCR, and TCRdb's table has in-frame clones only and misses some. The sample contains 200,000 to 250,000 clones, 70% to 90% of which appear only once. Material: peripheral blood. The receptor set was obtained from a woman between 40 and 55 years old with acute or convalescent COVID-19.

The genes are TRBV11-2 and TRBJ1-3, with D possibly being TRBD1 (5 bases). The V end lost 3 bases, the J end lost 0 bases, and 15 bases lay between the germline ends. CDR1 and CDR2 from the germline V gene are SGHAT and FQNNGV. The CDR3 sequence is 17 residues long. CDR3 sequence: CASSFSDAGVSGNTIYF. The CDR3, as DNA: TGTGCCAGCAGCTTTAGCGATGCGGGGGTCTCTGGAAACACCATATATTTT.

This clone was picked up one time. This chain uses TRBV5-1 with TRBJ2-2, with TRBD2 identical over 7 bases. This CDR3 comprises 16 residues. From germline, CDR1 is SGHRS and CDR2 YFSETQ. J was trimmed by 5 bases and V by 3 bases; bases with no gene match: 10. The CDR3 nucleotides read TGCGCCAGCAGCTGGATCGGGGGGACCGGGACCGGGGAGCTGTTTTTT. Its translation is CASSWIGGTGTGELFF.

The gene calls are TRBV6-2 or TRBV6-3 and TRBJ2-7; unclear D gene. V was clipped by 5 bases and J by 0 bases, with 14 bases between them. CDR3 length equals 15 residues. Germline V gene sequence: CDR1 MNHEY, CDR2 SVGEGT. CDR3 sequence: CASSQSQSASYEQYV. The CDR3 nucleotides are TGTGCCAGCAGTCAAAGCCAATCCGCCTCCTACGAGCAGTACGTC.

The J gene is TRBJ1-1, the V gene TRBV3-1 (or the pseudogene TRBV3-2); a possible D gene is TRBD1 (6 bases). V dropped 3 bases and J dropped 1 base, with 9 bases sitting between them. The CDR3 is 14 residues long. Germline CDR1 reads LGHDT; CDR2 reads YNNKEL (reference sequence). CDR3 nucleotide sequence: TGTGCCAGCAGCCAGGGGGCTGGGAACACTGAAGCTTTCTTT. Translating it yields CASSQGAGNTEAFF.

The rearrangement links TRBV9 to TRBJ2-5; 7 bases match TRBD2. The CDR3 totals 15 residues. The V segment lost 4 bases and the J segment 5 bases; nucleotides outside the gene matches: 11. The germline V gene encodes CDR1 SGDLS and CDR2 YYNGEE. The CDR3 bases are TGTGCCAGCAGCCCTGGGGCGCTGGGGGGGGAGACCCAGTACTTC. It encodes CASSPGALGGETQYF.

The rearrangement links TRBV6-5 to TRBJ1-2, with a weak D call TRBD1 (5 bases). The CDR3 sequence is 15 residues long. Germline V gene data show CDR1 as MNHEY and CDR2 as SVGAGI. Trimming removed 6 bases at V and 4 bases at J, with 18 bases between. The CDR3 DNA reads as TGTGCCAGCAGCCAACCTCAGGGAAGGGGCTATGGCTACACCTTC. The encoded protein is CASSQPQGRGYGYTF.

The V call is TRBV11-2, the J call TRBJ2-3; 11 nucleotides line up with TRBD2. J gave up 5 bases and V 8 bases, and 6 bases lay outside the gene matches. The CDR3 totals 14 residues. Germline loops: CDR1 SGHAT, CDR2 FQNNGV. The CDR3 here is CASGATSGGDTQYF. The CDR3 DNA sequence: TGTGCCAGCGGGGCAACTAGCGGGGGAGATACGCAGTATTTT.

The chain employs TRBV9 and TRBJ2-2; TRBD2 might be the D (6 bases). Looked up from germline, CDR1 is SGDLS and CDR2 is YYNGEE. The CDR3 totals 16 residues. V lost 4 bases and J lost 2, with 15 bases in between. The CDR3 nucleotides are TGTGCCAGCAGCCCTAGTCCGGGGGTAAACACCGGGGAGCTGTTTTTT. This encodes CASSPSPGVNTGELFF.

This chain uses TRBV5-1 with TRBJ2-1, with D tentatively TRBD2 (6 bases). The length of the CDR3 is 14 residues. Trimming stripped 4 bases from V and 8 bases from J, with 16 bases between. Germline-derived CDR1 and CDR2 are SGHRS and YFSETQ. The CDR3 DNA follows: TGCGCCAGCAGCCCTCAACGCTGGAGGGATGAGCAGTTCTTC. The encoded protein is CASSPQRWRDEQFF.

The chain joins TRBV5-5 to TRBJ1-5; D might be TRBD1 (6 bases). The CDR3 sequence is 13 residues long. The germline V and J ends were trimmed by 3 bases and 5 bases, with 9 bases remaining between them. Germline V gene data show CDR1 as SGHKS and CDR2 as YYEKEE (reference sequence). CDR3 in amino acids: CASSWGPDQPQHF. The DNA for the CDR3 is TGTGCCAGCAGCTGGGGGCCAGATCAGCCCCAGCATTTT.

V and J are TRBV20-1 and TRBJ1-3, with no clear D. The V end lost 3 bases, the J end lost 4 bases, and 16 bases lay between the germline ends. CDR1 and CDR2 from the germline V gene are DFQATT and SNEGSKA (reference sequence). The CDR3 is made up of 15 amino acids. The CDR3 bases are TGCAGTGCTAGTGGACCAGAGGGAGGAGGAAACACCATATATTTT. Translating gives CSASGPEGGGNTIYF.

The chain joins TRBV2 to TRBJ1-6, with 9 nucleotides matching TRBD1. The CDR3 totals 16 residues. Per the germline V gene, CDR1 is SNHLY and CDR2 is FYNNEI. With 6 bases clipped from V and 9 bases from J, the junction kept 12 bases outside the gene matches. The CDR3 nucleotides are TGTGCCAGCAGGGGGGACAGGGTTGTAATAGGTTCACCCCTCCACTTT. This encodes CASRGDRVVIGSPLHF.

The sample holds a few counts of this clone. V is TRBV10-1 and J is TRBJ2-1; possible D gene TRBD1, 6 bases. From germline, CDR1 is WNHNN and CDR2 SYGVQD (reference sequence). This CDR3 region has 15 residues. V lost 2 bases and J lost 4, with 12 bases in between. The CDR3 bases are TGCGCCAGCAGTGAGGGACAGAACCCTTACAATGAGCAGTTCTTC. Translation gives CASSEGQNPYNEQFF.

The chain employs TRBV6-1 and TRBJ1-1, with D possibly TRBD1 on 5 matching bases. CDR3 size: 14 residues. The germline CDR1 and CDR2 sequences are MNHNS and SASEGT. V lost 1 base, J lost 1 base, and 7 bases lay in between. The CDR3 here is CASSEGGENTEAFF. CDR3 nucleotide sequence: TGTGCCAGCAGTGAAGGGGGGGAGAACACTGAAGCTTTCTTT.

V usage is TRBV25-1 and J usage is TRBJ2-5; TRBD2 aligns across 9 bases. V dropped 1 base and J dropped 0; count of bases not matched to a gene: 3. Germline V CDR1 and CDR2: MGHDK, SYGVNS. This CDR3 is 16 amino acids long. The CDR3 DNA reads TGTGCCAGCAGTGAATCCCGCGGGGGGGACCAAGAGACCCAGTACTTC. It is translated as CASSESRGGDQETQYF.

The chain joins TRBV9 to TRBJ2-2, with D perhaps matching TRBD2 (7 bases). Germline V gene data show CDR1 as SGDLS and CDR2 as YYNGEE. This CDR3 is 15 amino acids long. V gave up 1 base and J gave up 4 bases, with 11 bases separating them. In DNA form, the CDR3 reads TGTGCCAGCAGCGTATGGGGGGGCCGCACCGGGGAGCTGTTTTTT. The encoded protein is CASSVWGGRTGELFF.

This chain links TRBV29-1 with TRBJ2-5; 7 bases map to TRBD2. CDR3 length: 14 amino acids. J was trimmed by 4 bases and V by 5 bases; bases with no gene match: 10. Germline V CDR1 and CDR2: SQVTM, ANQGSEA. The CDR3 DNA is TGCAGCGTTAGGCTAGCGGCTCGCATAGAGACCCAGTACTTC. It codes for CSVRLAARIETQYF.

V and J are TRBV3-1 (or the pseudogene TRBV3-2) and TRBJ1-5; D is undetermined. Germline lookup yields CDR1 LGHDT and CDR2 YNNKEL (reference sequence). CDR3 length equals 13 residues. V was shortened by 1 base and J by 6 bases, with 7 bases between the two germline ends. This chain's CDR3 is CASSQVGSQPQHF. CDR3 coding DNA: TGTGCCAGCAGCCAAGTAGGGAGTCAGCCCCAGCATTTT.

This chain connects TRBV5-5 to TRBJ1-1, with 7 bases that match TRBD1. J was trimmed by 6 bases and V by 0 bases; bases with no gene match: 5. The CDR3 covers 14 residues. Germline V gene lookup returns CDR1 SGHKS and CDR2 YYEKEE (reference sequence). CDR3 sequence: CASSLGQGDSEAFF. The DNA of the CDR3 is TGTGCCAGCAGCTTGGGACAGGGTGATTCTGAAGCTTTCTTT.

The V call is TRBV7-2, the J call TRBJ1-1; D not certain. V dropped 3 bases and J dropped 0 bases, with 5 bases sitting between them. The V gene's germline CDR1 is SGHTA and CDR2 FQGNSA. This CDR3 spans 13 amino acids. In DNA form, the CDR3 reads TGTGCCAGCAGCTTCAGGATGAACACTGAAGCTTTCTTT. Protein product: CASSFRMNTEAFF.

The chain joins TRBV5-1 to TRBJ2-5, with TRBD2 identical over 7 bases. CDR1 is SGHRS, CDR2 YFSETQ, per germline. After removal of 3 bases from V and 1 base from J, the junction contained 9 bases not matched to a gene. The CDR3 is 16 amino acids. The CDR3 nucleotides read TGCGCCAGCAGCTCCTACAGCGGGGCCCTCCAAGAGACCCAGTACTTC. It codes for CASSSYSGALQETQYF. Full variable domain (remainder filled in from reference TRBV5-1 and TRBJ2-5): KAGVTQTPRYLIKTRGQQVTLSCSPISGHRSVSWYQQTPGQGLQFLFEYFSETQRNKGNFPGRFSGRQFSNSRSEMNVSTLELGDSALYLCASSSYSGALQETQYFGPGTRLLVL.

The chain uses TRBV7-2 and TRBJ1-1, with D perhaps matching TRBD1 (6 bases). The V end was cut by 3 bases, the J end by 1 base, with 9 bases between. The germline CDR1 and CDR2 sequences are SGHTA and FQGNSA. The CDR3 is 14 residues long. CDR3 bases: TGTGCCAGCAGCTTTTTGGGGGCGAACACTGAAGCTTTCTTT. This gives the protein CASSFLGANTEAFF.

The chain is built from TRBV2 and TRBJ1-2; 11 positions agree with TRBD1. Germline CDR1 reads SNHLY; CDR2 reads FYNNEI. V shed 2 bases and J 4 bases; nucleotides not matched to a gene: 3. The CDR3 covers 15 residues. CDR3 amino acids: CASSERGQGGYGYTF. CDR3 DNA sequence: TGTGCCAGCAGTGAAAGGGGACAGGGGGGCTATGGCTACACCTTC.

The gene calls are TRBV28 and TRBJ1-1, with unresolved D. The CDR3 extends over 14 amino acids. Germline V lookup: CDR1 MDHEN, CDR2 SYDVKM. V was cut by 8 bases and J by 7 bases, with 20 bases left in between. CDR3 in amino acids: CASALIAGNLEAFF. The CDR3 DNA follows: TGTGCCAGCGCCCTTATCGCAGGTAACCTTGAAGCTTTCTTT.

The chain is built from TRBV19 and TRBJ1-5; the D is unclear. The germline V gene encodes CDR1 LNHDA and CDR2 SQIVND (reference sequence). This CDR3 is 14 amino acids long. Trimming removed 6 bases from V and 4 bases from J, with 13 bases in between. The CDR3 DNA sequence: TGTGCCAGTAGGCCTACAGAGATTAATCAGCCCCAGCATTTT. It encodes CASRPTEINQPQHF.

The chain carries TRBV2 and TRBJ1-5; D is possibly TRBD1 (6 bases). The CDR3 contains 16 residues. Germline V CDR1 and CDR2: SNHLY, FYNNEI. V was cut by 3 bases and J by 4 bases, with 16 bases left in between. This CDR3 reads CASSEGRRGTNQPQHF. In DNA form, the CDR3 reads TGTGCCAGCAGTGAGGGGCGAAGAGGGACAAATCAGCCCCAGCATTTT.

CDR3 region: CASSPGPNSPLHF. The CDR3 bases are TGTGCCAGCAGCCCAGGGCCAAATTCACCCCTCCACTTT. This chain links TRBV2 with TRBJ1-6; D is perhaps TRBD1 (5 bases). The CDR3 spans 13 residues. V was shortened by 6 bases and J by 7 bases, with 10 bases between the two germline ends. Germline V gene sequence: CDR1 SNHLY, CDR2 FYNNEI.

The chain employs TRBV19 and TRBJ2-5; 12 bases fit TRBD1. CDR1 LNHDA and CDR2 SQIVND come from the germline V gene (reference sequence). J lost 4 bases, V lost 5 bases, and 8 bases had no gene match. The CDR3 loop spans 16 amino acids. CDR3 sequence (DNA): TGTGCCAGTAGTTTCCGGGACAGGGGGCTGGTAGAGACCCAGTACTTC. It specifies CASSFRDRGLVETQYF.